Listed here are 14 T cell receptor beta chains from one sample, sequenced in a study of beta chain features in type 1 diabetes. Sequenced material consisted of expressed TCRB transcripts (all of the isolated RNA was reverse transcribed). The protocol was immunoSEQ multiplex PCR, while the TCRdb copy is restricted to in-frame clones and leaves out a portion. The sample yields 300,000 to 400,000 clones, around 8% seen once. The sample was central memory CD4+ T cells from blood. The receptors come from a woman under 30 in good health.

V and J are TRBV6-5 and TRBJ2-7; 7 bases match TRBD1. This CDR3 is built from 13 residues. The ends lost 6 bases at V and 7 bases at J; junction bases unmatched: 9. Per germline, CDR1 MNHEY and CDR2 SVGAGI. The CDR3 DNA follows: TGTGCCAGCAGAAGACAGGGCAGGGGGGAGCAGTACTTC. Translating gives CASRRQGRGEQYF.

The chain employs TRBV4-3 and TRBJ1-2; 7 bases align to TRBD1. Per the germline V gene, CDR1 is LGHNA and CDR2 is YSLEER. This CDR3 has 14 amino acids. Trimming cost V 5 bases and J 2 bases; bases outside gene matches: 5. CDR3 loop: CASSNFRGNYGYTF. The CDR3 coding sequence is TGCGCCAGCAGCAATTTCAGGGGGAACTATGGCTACACCTTC.

This clone turned up a few times. The chain joins TRBV5-1 to TRBJ1-2, with D maybe TRBD1 (5 bases). Deletions cut 4 bases from V and 7 bases from J, with 14 bases between. CDR3 size: 13 residues. Germline V CDR1 and CDR2: SGHRS, YFSETQ. The CDR3 DNA follows: TGCGCCAGCAGCCCGACAGATTTTGGTGGCTACACCTTC. This encodes CASSPTDFGGYTF.

The J gene is TRBJ1-5, the V gene TRBV29-1; 7 bases line up with TRBD1. This CDR3 is 14 amino acids long. Germline assignment: CDR1 SQVTM and CDR2 ANQGSEA. J lost 6 bases, V lost 4 bases, and 9 bases had no gene match. DNA of the CDR3: TGCAGCGTTGTTATAGGAGGGGGCGGTCAGCCCCAGCATTTT. Protein: CSVVIGGGGQPQHF. Combining the CDR3 with reference TRBV29-1 and TRBJ1-5 gives the whole variable domain SAVISQKPSRDICQRGTSLTIQCQVDSQVTMMFWYRQQPGQSLTLIATANQGSEATYESGFVIDKFPISRPNLTFSTLTVSNMSPEDSSIYLCSVVIGGGGQPQHFGDGTRLSIL.

This clone came up a few times. The chain carries TRBV6-1 and TRBJ2-1; TRBD2 aligns across 7 bases. This CDR3 comprises 15 residues. The germline gives CDR1 MNHNS, CDR2 SASEGT. V trimming: 5 bases; J trimming: 5 bases; junction bases outside the gene matches: 9. The CDR3 DNA reads TGTGCCAGCAGTAGCCGGACTAGTGGGAACAATGAGCAGTTCTTC. It translates to CASSSRTSGNNEQFF.

This clone was counted at least ten times. This chain uses TRBV11-2 with TRBJ2-3, with 7 bases that match TRBD2. V was pared by 0 bases and J by 6 bases, with 6 bases of the junction left unmatched. The CDR3 is 15 amino acids. The germline gives CDR1 SGHAT, CDR2 FQNNGV. The CDR3 protein is CASSLEPTSLDTQYF. CDR3 DNA: TGTGCCAGCAGCTTAGAGCCGACTAGCCTGGATACGCAGTATTTT.

Comments on this clone: An end of the junction does not agree with germline; a read error may underlie this. V gene TRBV7-7 combines with J gene TRBJ2-2; D is possibly TRBD1 or TRBD2 (6 bases each). Germline-derived CDR1 and CDR2 are SSHAT and FNYEAQ (reference sequence). CDR3 size: 13 residues. CDR3 coding DNA: TGTGCTAGCAGCCGGAGGGGGTCCGGGGAGCTGTTTTTT. It encodes CASSRRGSGELFF. The variable domain in full, completed from reference TRBV7-7 and TRBJ2-2, reads GAGVSQSPRYKVTKRGQDVTLRCDPISSHATLYWYQQALGQGPEFLTYFNYEAQPDKSGLPSDRFSAERPEGSISTLTIQRTEQRDSAMYRCASSRRGSGELFFGEGSRLTVL.

The chain uses TRBV5-1 and TRBJ2-3; TRBD2 matches 10 bases. From germline, CDR1 is SGHRS and CDR2 YFSETQ. Trimming cost V 7 bases and J 1 base; bases outside gene matches: 0. The CDR3 is made up of 13 amino acids. The CDR3 loop reads CASGTSGTDTQYF. The CDR3 DNA follows: TGCGCCAGCGGGACTAGCGGCACAGATACGCAGTATTTT.

The chain combines TRBV6-5 with TRBJ2-1, with 7 bases identical to TRBD1. V shed 7 bases and J 7 bases; nucleotides not matched to a gene: 13. Germline CDR1 and CDR2: MNHEY and SVGAGI. This CDR3 spans 15 amino acids. CDR3 in amino acids: CASNNVGTEENEQFF. CDR3 DNA sequence: TGTGCCAGCAACAACGTAGGGACAGAGGAGAATGAGCAGTTCTTC.

The chain is built from TRBV5-4 and TRBJ2-3; 11 bases are a match to TRBD2. The V and J ends lost 4 bases and 1 base, in that order; junction bases with no gene match: 14. Germline values: CDR1 SGHNT, CDR2 YYREEE (reference sequence). The CDR3 contains 19 residues. The CDR3 nucleotides are TGTGCCAGCAGCCAAGGGCTAGCGGGAGGCCAAACACGCACAGATACGCAGTATTTT. Translating it yields CASSQGLAGGQTRTDTQYF.

This clone was picked up a small number of times. The chain is built from TRBV5-4 and TRBJ2-1, with TRBD2 identical over 7 bases. J lost 11 bases, V lost 4 bases, and 3 bases had no gene match. CDR1 and CDR2 from the germline V gene are SGHNT and YYREEE (reference sequence). The length of the CDR3 is 11 residues. CDR3 protein: CASSKLAQQFF. CDR3 in DNA: TGTGCCAGCAGCAAACTAGCGCAGCAGTTCTTC.

This chain connects TRBV11-1 to TRBJ2-7, with TRBD1 as a possible D gene (6 bases). This CDR3 has 16 amino acids. Germline V gene lookup returns CDR1 SGHAT and CDR2 FQDESV (reference sequence). The ends were cut back, 5 bases at V and 0 bases at J, with 17 bases in the middle. This CDR3 reads CASSLGGRGISYEQYF. In nucleotides, the CDR3 is TGTGCCAGCAGCCTAGGGGGACGGGGAATCTCCTACGAGCAGTACTTC.

Only a few counts were recorded for this clone. The V call is TRBV9, the J call TRBJ2-3; D tentatively reads TRBD1 or TRBD2 (6 bases each). Trimming pared 4 bases from V and 9 bases from J, leaving 15 bases between. CDR3 length: 13 residues. The germline CDR1 and CDR2 sequences are SGDLS and YYNGEE. Here the CDR3 reads CASSRSGAGTQYF. The CDR3 region has the DNA TGTGCCAGCAGCCGGTCGGGGGCGGGCACGCAGTATTTT.

The rearrangement joins TRBV21-1 to TRBJ1-1; no check of the table's D call, TRBD1, against the DNA was made. TRBV21-1 is designated a pseudogene. CDR3 length equals 16 residues. The CDR3: CASTLFIQGTNTEAFF. CDR3 in DNA: TGTGCCAGCACCTTATTTATACAGGGGACTAACACTGAAGCTTTCTTT.